The clone carrying this T cell receptor beta chain occurred many times. This record belongs to a study of blood T cell repertoires in COVID-19. Overall study context: T cells, B-cell-depleted T cells, or PBMCs supplied cDNA or gDNA.

V was cut by 4 bases and J by 5 bases, with 13 bases left in between. Germline V CDR1 and CDR2: SGHRS, YFSETQ. The CDR3 covers 13 residues. Profiled with immunoSEQ multiplex PCR; TCRdb holds only in-frame clones, not every one. The sample records some 83,000 clones, 60% to 80% being singletons. J is TRBJ2-7 and V is TRBV5-1; weak D call: TRBD1 (6 bases). This receptor was obtained from a woman aged 80 or older with acute or convalescent COVID-19. Source material: peripheral blood. The CDR3 sequence: CASSNQGPDEQYF. The DNA for the CDR3 is TGCGCCAGCAGCAACCAGGGGCCAGACGAGCAGTACTTC.